This TCR beta chain emerged from a study of blood T cell repertoires in COVID-19. TCRdb's table, derived via immunoSEQ multiplex PCR, lists solely in-frame clones and lacks some. The profile covers over 90,000 clones, with approximately 89% appearing a single time and roughly 15% taken by the ten largest. CDR1 is SEHNR, CDR2 FQNEAQ, per germline (reference sequence). The CDR3 is 16 residues long. J gave up 0 bases and V 1 base, and 5 bases lay outside the gene matches. The receptor comes from a woman older than 75 in a cohort sampled during active COVID-19. The chain joins TRBV7-9 to TRBJ2-7; 8 positions agree with TRBD1. Sequencing used peripheral blood. This CDR3 is CASSLEPGQASYEQYF. The CDR3 nucleotides are TGTGCCAGCAGCTTAGAACCGGGACAGGCCTCCTACGAGCAGTACTTC.